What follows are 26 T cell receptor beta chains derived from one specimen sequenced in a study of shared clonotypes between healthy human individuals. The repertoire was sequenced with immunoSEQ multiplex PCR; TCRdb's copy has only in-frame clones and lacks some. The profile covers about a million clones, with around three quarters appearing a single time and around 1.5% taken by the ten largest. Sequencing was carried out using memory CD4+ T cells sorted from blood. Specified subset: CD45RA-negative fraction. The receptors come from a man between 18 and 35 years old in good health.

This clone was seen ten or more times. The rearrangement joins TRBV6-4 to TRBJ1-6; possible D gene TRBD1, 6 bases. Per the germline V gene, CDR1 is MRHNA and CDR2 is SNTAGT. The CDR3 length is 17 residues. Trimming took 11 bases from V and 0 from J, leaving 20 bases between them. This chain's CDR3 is CASKWRDKCSYNSPLHF. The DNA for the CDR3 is TGTGCCTCGAAATGGCGGGACAAGTGCTCCTATAATTCACCCCTCCACTTT.

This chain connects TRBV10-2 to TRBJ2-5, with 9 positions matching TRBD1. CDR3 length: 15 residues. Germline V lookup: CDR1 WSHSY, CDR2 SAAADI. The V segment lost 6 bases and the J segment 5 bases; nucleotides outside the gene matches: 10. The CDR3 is CASSPTGTGRETQYF. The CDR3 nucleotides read TGCGCCAGCAGCCCTACCGGGACAGGGCGGGAGACCCAGTACTTC.

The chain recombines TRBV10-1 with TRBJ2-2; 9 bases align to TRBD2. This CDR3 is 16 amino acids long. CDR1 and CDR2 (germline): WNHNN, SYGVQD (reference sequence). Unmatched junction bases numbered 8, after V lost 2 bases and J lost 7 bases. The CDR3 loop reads CASSEIVAGANGELFF. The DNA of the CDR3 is TGCGCCAGCAGTGAGATAGTAGCGGGAGCAAACGGGGAGCTGTTTTTT.

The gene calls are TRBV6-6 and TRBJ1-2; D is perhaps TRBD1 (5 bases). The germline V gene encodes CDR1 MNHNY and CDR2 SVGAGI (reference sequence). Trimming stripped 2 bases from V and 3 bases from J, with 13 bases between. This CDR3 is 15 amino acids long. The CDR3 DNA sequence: TGTGCCAGCAGTTACCGCGGGGGTTGGTACTATGGCTACACCTTC. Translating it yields CASSYRGGWYYGYTF.

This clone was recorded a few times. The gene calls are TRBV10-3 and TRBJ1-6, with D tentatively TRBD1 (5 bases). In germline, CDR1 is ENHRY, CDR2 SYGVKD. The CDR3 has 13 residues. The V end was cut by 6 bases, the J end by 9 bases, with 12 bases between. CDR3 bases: TGTGCCATCAGGGCCAGGGAGGGTTCACCCCTCCACTTT. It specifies CAIRAREGSPLHF.

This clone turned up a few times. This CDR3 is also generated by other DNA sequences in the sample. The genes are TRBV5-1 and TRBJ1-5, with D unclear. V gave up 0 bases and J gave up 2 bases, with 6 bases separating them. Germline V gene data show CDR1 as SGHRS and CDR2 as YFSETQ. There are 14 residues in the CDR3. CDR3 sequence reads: CASSLGGGNQPQHF. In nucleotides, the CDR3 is TGCGCCAGCAGCTTGGGGGGAGGCAATCAGCCCCAGCATTTT.

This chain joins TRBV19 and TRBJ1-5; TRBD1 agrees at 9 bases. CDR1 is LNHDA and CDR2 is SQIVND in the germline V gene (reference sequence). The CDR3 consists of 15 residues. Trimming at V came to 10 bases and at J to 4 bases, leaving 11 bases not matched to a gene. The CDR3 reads CATQAGDRENQPQHF. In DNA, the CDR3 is TGTGCCACACAAGCCGGGGACAGGGAAAATCAGCCCCAGCATTTT.

CDR3 bases: TGTGCCAGCAGCTCCCCGGGACTAGATGGAGAGACCCAGTACTTC. Translated, it gives CASSSPGLDGETQYF. V gene TRBV5-6 combines with J gene TRBJ2-5; 8 positions match TRBD2. CDR1 is SGHDT and CDR2 is YYEEEE in the germline V gene. The trim removed 3 bases at V and 4 bases at J, leaving 8 bases unmatched. The CDR3 spans 15 residues. The full variable domain, with the rest looked up from reference TRBV5-6 and TRBJ2-5, is DAGVTQSPTHLIKTRGQQVTLRCSPKSGHDTVSWYQQALGQGPQFIFQYYEEEERQRGNFPDRFSGHQFPNYSSELNVNALLLGDSALYLCASSSPGLDGETQYFGPGTRLLVL.

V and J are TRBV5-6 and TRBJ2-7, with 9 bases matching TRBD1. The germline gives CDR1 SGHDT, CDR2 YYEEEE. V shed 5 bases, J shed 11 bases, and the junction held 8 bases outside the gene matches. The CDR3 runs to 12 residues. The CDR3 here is CASRRDRDSEYF. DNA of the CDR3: TGTGCCAGCAGAAGGGACAGGGACTCGGAGTACTTC.

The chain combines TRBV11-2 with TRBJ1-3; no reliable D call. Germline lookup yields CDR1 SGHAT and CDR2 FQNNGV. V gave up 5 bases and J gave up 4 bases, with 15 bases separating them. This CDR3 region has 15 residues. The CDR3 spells CASSPSNAGGNTIYF. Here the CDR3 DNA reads TGTGCCAGCAGCCCAAGTAACGCGGGCGGAAACACCATATATTTT.

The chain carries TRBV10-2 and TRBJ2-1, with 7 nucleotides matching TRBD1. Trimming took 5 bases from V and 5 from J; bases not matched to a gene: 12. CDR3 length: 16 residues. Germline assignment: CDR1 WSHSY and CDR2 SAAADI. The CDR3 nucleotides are TGCGCCAGCAGTACGCCCATCAGACAGGGACACAATGAGCAGTTCTTC. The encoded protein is CASSTPIRQGHNEQFF.

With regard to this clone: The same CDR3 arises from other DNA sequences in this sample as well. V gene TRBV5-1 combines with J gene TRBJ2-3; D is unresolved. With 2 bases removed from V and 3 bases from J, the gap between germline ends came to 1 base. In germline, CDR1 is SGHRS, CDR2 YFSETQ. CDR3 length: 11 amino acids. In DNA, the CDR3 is TGCGCCAGCAGCTTAACAGATACGCAGTATTTT. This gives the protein CASSLTDTQYF. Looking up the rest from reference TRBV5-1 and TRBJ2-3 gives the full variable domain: KAGVTQTPRYLIKTRGQQVTLSCSPISGHRSVSWYQQTPGQGLQFLFEYFSETQRNKGNFPGRFSGRQFSNSRSEMNVSTLELGDSALYLCASSLTDTQYFGPGTRLTVL.

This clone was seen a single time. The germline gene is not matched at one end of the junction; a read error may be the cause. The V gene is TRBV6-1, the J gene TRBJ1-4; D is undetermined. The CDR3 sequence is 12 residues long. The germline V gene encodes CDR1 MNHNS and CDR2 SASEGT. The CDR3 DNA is TGTGCCAGCTGCGGTGAGACCTTAGCCCTTTACTTT. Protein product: CASCGETLALYF.

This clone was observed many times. The DNA of the CDR3 is TGTGCCAGCAGCTTACCCGCCGGGGGTTTGCCCAACGAGCAGTACTTC. The encoded protein is CASSLPAGGLPNEQYF. The chain couples TRBV7-2 to TRBJ2-7; maybe TRBD2 (6 bases). Germline assignment: CDR1 SGHTA and CDR2 FQGNSA. The length of the CDR3 is 16 residues. With 2 bases removed from V and 5 bases from J, the gap between germline ends came to 19 bases.

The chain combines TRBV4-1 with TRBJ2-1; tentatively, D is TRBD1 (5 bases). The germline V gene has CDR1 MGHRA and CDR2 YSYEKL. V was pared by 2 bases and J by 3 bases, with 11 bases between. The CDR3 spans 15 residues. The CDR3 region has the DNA TGCGCCAGCAGCCAACTCAGGGCTCTCTACAATGAGCAGTTCTTC. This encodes CASSQLRALYNEQFF.

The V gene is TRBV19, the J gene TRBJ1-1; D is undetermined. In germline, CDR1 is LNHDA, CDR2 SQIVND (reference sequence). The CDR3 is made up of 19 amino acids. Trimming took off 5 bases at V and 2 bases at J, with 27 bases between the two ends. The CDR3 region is CASSSRAMWRRVNNTEAFF. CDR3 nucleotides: TGTGCCAGTAGTTCTCGGGCTATGTGGCGACGAGTCAATAACACTGAAGCTTTCTTT.

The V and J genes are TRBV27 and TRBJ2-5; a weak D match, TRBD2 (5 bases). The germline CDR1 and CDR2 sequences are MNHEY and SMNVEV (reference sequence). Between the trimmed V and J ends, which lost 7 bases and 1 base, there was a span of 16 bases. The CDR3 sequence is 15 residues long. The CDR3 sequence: CASIASVGGQETQYF. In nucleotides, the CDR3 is TGTGCCAGCATAGCGAGCGTCGGTGGCCAAGAGACCCAGTACTTC.

CDR3: CASSPAIGSSGNTIYF. The CDR3 DNA is TGTGCCAGCAGCCCCGCCATTGGCTCCTCTGGAAACACCATATATTTT. V and J are TRBV11-3 and TRBJ1-3; D is uncertain. The V end lost 5 bases, the J end lost 0 bases, and 14 bases lay between the germline ends. There are 16 residues in the CDR3. Germline V gene data show CDR1 as SGHNT and CDR2 as YENEEA.

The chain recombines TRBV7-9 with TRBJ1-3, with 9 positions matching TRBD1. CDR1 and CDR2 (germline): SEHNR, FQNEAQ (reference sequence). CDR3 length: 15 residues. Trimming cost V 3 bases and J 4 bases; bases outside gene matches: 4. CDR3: CASSFRTGVGNTIYF. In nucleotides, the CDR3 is TGTGCCAGCAGCTTCAGGACAGGGGTCGGAAACACCATATATTTT.

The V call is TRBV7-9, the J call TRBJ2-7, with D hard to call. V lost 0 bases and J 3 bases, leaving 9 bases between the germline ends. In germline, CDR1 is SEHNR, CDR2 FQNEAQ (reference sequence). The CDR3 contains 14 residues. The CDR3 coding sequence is TGTGCCAGCAGCTTAGCGGAGAAACACTACGAGCAGTACTTC. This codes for CASSLAEKHYEQYF.

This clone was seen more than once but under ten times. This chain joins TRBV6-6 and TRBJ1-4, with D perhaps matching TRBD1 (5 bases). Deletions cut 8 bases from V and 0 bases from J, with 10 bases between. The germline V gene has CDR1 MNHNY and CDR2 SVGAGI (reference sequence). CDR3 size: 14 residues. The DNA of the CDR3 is TGTGCCAGCGAACAGGCGGCAACTAATGAAAAACTGTTTTTT. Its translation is CASEQAATNEKLFF.

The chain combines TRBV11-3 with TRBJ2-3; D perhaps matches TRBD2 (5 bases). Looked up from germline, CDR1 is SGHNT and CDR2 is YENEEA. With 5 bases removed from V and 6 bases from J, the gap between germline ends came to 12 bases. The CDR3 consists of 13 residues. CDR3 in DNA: TGTGCCAGCAGCCCCCTGGAGGAGGATACGCAGTATTTT. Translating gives CASSPLEEDTQYF.

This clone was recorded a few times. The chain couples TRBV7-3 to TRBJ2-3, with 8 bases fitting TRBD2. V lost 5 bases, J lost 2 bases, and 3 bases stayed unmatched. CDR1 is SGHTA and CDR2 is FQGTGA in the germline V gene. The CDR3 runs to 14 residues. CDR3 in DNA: TGTGCCAGCAGCACTAGCGGATCCACAGATACGCAGTATTTT. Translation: CASSTSGSTDTQYF.

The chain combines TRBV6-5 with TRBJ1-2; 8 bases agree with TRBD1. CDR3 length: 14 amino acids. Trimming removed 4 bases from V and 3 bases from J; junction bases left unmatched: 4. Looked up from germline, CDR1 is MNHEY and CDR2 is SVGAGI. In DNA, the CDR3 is TGTGCCAGCAGTTTAACAGGGGGTGACTATGGCTACACCTTC. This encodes CASSLTGGDYGYTF.

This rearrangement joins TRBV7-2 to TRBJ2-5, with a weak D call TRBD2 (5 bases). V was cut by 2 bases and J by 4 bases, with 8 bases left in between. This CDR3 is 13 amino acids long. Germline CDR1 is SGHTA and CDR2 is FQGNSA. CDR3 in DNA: TGTGCCAGCAGCTTAATAGAGGGAGAGACCCAGTACTTC. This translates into CASSLIEGETQYF.

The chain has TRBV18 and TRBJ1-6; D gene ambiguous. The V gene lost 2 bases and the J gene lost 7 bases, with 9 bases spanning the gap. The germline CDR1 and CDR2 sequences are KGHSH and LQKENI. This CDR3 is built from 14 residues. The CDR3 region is CASSPEGGNSPLHF. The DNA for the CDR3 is TGTGCCAGCTCACCAGAGGGAGGAAATTCACCCCTCCACTTT. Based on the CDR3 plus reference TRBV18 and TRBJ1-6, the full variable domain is NAGVMQNPRHLVRRRGQEARLRCSPMKGHSHVYWYRQLPEEGLKFMVYLQKENIIDESGMPKERFSAEFPKEGPSILRIQQVVRGDSAAYFCASSPEGGNSPLHFGNGTRLTVT.